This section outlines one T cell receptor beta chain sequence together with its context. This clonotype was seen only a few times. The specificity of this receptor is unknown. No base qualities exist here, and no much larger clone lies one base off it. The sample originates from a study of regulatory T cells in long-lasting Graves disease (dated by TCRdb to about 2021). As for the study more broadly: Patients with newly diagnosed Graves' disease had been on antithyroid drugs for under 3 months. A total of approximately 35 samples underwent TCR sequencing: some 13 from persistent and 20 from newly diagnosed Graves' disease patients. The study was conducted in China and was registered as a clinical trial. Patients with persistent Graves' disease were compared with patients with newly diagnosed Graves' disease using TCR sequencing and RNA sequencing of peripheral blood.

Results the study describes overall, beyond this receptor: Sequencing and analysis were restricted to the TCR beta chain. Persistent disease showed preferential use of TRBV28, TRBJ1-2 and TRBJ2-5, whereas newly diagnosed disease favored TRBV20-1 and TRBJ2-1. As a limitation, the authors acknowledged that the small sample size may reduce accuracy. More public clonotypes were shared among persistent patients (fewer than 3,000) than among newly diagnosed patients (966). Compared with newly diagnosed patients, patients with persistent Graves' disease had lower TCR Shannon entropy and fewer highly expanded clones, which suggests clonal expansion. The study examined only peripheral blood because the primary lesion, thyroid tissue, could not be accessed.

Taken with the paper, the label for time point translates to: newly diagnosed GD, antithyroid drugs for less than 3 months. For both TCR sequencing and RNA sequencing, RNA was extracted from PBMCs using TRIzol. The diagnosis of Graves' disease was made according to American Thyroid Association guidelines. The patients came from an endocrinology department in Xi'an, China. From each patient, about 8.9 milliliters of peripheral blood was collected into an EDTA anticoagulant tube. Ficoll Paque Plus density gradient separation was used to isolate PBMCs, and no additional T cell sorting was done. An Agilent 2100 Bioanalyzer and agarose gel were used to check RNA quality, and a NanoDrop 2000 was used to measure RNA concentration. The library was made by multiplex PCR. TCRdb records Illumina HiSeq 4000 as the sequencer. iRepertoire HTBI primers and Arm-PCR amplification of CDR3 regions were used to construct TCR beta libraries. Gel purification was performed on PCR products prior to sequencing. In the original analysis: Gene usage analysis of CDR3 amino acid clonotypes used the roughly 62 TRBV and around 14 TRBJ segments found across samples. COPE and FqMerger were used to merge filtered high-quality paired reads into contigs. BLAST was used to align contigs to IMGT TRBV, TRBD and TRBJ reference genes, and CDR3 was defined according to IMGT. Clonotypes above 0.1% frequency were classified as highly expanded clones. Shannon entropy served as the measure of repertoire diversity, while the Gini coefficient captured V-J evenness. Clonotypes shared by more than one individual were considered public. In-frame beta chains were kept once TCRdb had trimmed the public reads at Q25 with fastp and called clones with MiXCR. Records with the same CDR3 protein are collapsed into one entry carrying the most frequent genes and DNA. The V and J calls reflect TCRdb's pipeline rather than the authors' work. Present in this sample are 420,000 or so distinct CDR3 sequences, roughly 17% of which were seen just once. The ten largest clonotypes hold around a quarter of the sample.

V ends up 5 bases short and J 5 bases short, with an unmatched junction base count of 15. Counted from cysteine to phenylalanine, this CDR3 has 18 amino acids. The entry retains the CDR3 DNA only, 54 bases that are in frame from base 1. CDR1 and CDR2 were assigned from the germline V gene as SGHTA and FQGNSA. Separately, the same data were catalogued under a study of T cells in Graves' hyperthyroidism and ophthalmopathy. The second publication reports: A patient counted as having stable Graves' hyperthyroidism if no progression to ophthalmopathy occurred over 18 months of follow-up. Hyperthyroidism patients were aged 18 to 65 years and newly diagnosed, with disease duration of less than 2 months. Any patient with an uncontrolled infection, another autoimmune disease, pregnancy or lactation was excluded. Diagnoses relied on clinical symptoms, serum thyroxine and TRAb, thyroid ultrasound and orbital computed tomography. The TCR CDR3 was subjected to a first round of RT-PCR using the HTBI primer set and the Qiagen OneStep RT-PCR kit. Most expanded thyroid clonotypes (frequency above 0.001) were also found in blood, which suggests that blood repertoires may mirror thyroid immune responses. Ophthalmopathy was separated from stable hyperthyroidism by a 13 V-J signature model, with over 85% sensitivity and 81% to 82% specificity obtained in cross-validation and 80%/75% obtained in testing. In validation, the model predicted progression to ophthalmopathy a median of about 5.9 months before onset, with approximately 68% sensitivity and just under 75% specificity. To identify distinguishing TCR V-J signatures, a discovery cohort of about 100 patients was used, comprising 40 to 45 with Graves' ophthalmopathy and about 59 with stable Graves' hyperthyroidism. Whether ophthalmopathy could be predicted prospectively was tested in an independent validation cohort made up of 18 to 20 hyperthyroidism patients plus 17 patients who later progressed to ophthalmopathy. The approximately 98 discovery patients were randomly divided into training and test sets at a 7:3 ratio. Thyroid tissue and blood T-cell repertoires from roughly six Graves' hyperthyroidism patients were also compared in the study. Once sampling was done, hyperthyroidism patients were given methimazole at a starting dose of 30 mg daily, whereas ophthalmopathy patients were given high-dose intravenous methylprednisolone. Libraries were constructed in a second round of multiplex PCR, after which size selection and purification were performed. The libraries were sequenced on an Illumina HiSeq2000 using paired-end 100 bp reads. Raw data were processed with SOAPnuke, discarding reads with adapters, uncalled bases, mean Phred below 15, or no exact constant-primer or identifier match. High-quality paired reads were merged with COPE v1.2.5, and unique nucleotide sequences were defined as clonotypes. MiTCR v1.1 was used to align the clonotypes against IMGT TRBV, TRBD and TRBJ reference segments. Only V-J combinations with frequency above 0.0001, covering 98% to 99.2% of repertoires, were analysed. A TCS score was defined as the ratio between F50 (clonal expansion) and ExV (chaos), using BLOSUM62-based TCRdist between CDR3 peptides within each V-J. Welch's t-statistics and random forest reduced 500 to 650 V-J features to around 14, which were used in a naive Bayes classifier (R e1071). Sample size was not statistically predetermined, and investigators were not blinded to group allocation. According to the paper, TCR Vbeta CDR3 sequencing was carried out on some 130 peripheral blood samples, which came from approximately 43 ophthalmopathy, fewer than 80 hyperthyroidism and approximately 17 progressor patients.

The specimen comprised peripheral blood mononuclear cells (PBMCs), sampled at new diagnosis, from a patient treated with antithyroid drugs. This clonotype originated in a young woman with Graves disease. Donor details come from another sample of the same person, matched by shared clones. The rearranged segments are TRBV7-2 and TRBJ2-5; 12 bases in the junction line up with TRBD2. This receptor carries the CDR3 CASSLPILTSGRRETQYF. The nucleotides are TGTGCCAGCAGCCTACCAATACTAACTAGCGGGAGGCGTGAGACCCAGTACTTC. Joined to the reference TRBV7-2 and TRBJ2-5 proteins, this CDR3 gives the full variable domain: GAGVSQSPSNKVTEKGKDVELRCDPISGHTALYWYRQSLGQGLEFLIYFQGNSAPDKSGLPSDRFSAERTGGSVSTLTIQRTQQEDSAVYLCASSLPILTSGRRETQYFGPGTRLLVL.